The 32 T cell receptor beta chains given below trace back to one sample, sequenced in a study of blood T cell repertoires in COVID-19. The assay was immunoSEQ multiplex PCR, and TCRdb's table has in-frame clones only and misses some. The sample has 260,000 or so clones; around 88% are singletons. Material for sequencing was PBMCs or T cells enriched from blood (not recorded which). The source of these receptors is a woman aged 35 to 49 with acute COVID-19.

The chain uses TRBV5-8 and TRBJ1-5; 10 bases line up with TRBD1. Trimming removed 4 bases from V and 7 bases from J; junction bases left unmatched: 8. CDR1 is SGHTS and CDR2 is YDEGEE in the germline V gene. The CDR3 runs to 15 residues. CDR3 sequence: CASSTGTGDVQPQHF. CDR3 nucleotides: TGTGCCAGCAGCACCGGGACAGGGGACGTACAGCCCCAGCATTTT.

V gene TRBV6-5 combines with J gene TRBJ1-1; no firm D call. Germline values: CDR1 MNHEY, CDR2 SVGAGI. Trimming left V 2 bases short and J 4 bases short, with 14 bases between. The length of the CDR3 is 15 residues. CDR3 sequence: CASSYAAILGTEAFF. Written as DNA, the CDR3 is TGTGCCAGCAGTTACGCGGCAATCCTGGGCACTGAAGCTTTCTTT.

The chain links TRBV5-1 to TRBJ2-1, with TRBD2 matching over 11 bases. Germline V CDR1 and CDR2: SGHRS, YFSETQ. After removal of 0 bases from V and 4 bases from J, the junction contained 3 bases not matched to a gene. The CDR3 length is 16 residues. CDR3 in amino acids: CASSLAGTSGYNEQFF. CDR3 sequence (DNA): TGCGCCAGCAGCTTGGCCGGGACTAGCGGATACAATGAGCAGTTCTTC.

The genes are TRBV30 and TRBJ2-4; 7 bases fit TRBD1. V lost 3 bases, J lost 11 bases, and 10 bases stayed unmatched. Germline CDR1 GTSNPN, CDR2 SVGIG (reference sequence). This CDR3 has 13 amino acids. CDR3 DNA sequence: TGTGCCTGGAGCATCTCAGGGGGAACTTTTCAGTACTTC. Protein: CAWSISGGTFQYF.

The CDR3 loop is CASRRRGRKPDTEAFF. The CDR3 DNA follows: TGTGCCAGCAGGCGCAGGGGGCGAAAACCGGACACTGAAGCTTTCTTT. The chain links TRBV2 to TRBJ1-1, with TRBD1 matching over 8 bases. The germline V gene encodes CDR1 SNHLY and CDR2 FYNNEI. The CDR3 spans 16 residues. V lost 6 bases to trimming and J lost 3 bases; unmatched junction nucleotides: 12.

V gene TRBV7-2 combines with J gene TRBJ2-1, with D maybe TRBD2 (6 bases). CDR1 is SGHTA and CDR2 is FQGNSA in the germline V gene. V was trimmed by 1 base and J by 0 bases, leaving 10 bases between them. The CDR3 is 16 amino acids. The CDR3: CASSLDGGFSYNEQFF. In nucleotides, the CDR3 is TGTGCCAGCAGCTTAGACGGGGGATTCTCCTACAATGAGCAGTTCTTC.

V usage is TRBV27 and J usage is TRBJ2-5, with 10 bases that match TRBD2. CDR3 size: 15 residues. CDR1 and CDR2 (germline): MNHEY, SMNVEV (reference sequence). The J segment lost 2 bases and the V segment lost 3 bases, leaving 3 bases of the junction unmatched. CDR3 nucleotide sequence: TGTGCCAGCAGTTTGGGACTAGCGAGACAAGAGACCCAGTACTTC. As protein: CASSLGLARQETQYF.

V and J are TRBV24-1 and TRBJ2-1; 9 bases are shared with TRBD2. There are 18 residues in the CDR3. The J segment lost 3 bases and the V segment lost 9 bases, leaving 17 bases of the junction unmatched. Germline lookup yields CDR1 KGHDR and CDR2 SFDVKD. CDR3 DNA: TGTGCCACCGCGCCAGGGGGACTAGCTGAGGGCTACTACAATGAGCAGTTCTTC. Protein product: CATAPGGLAEGYYNEQFF.

J is TRBJ1-5 and V is TRBV6-1, with D possibly TRBD1 on 5 matching bases. Germline lookup yields CDR1 MNHNS and CDR2 SASEGT. This CDR3 is 12 amino acids long. Trimming left V 3 bases short and J 14 bases short, with 14 bases between. The CDR3 protein is CASSEGWQGKHF. The CDR3 coding sequence is TGTGCCAGCAGTGAGGGTTGGCAGGGAAAGCATTTT.

The chain links TRBV5-5 to TRBJ2-1, with 7 bases that match TRBD2. This CDR3 comprises 14 residues. V was clipped by 4 bases and J by 9 bases; unmatched bases: 10. Germline V lookup: CDR1 SGHKS, CDR2 YYEKEE (reference sequence). For the CDR3, the DNA is TGTGCCAGCAGCGGTACGGGAGGATTGGGTGAGCAGTTCTTC. It translates to CASSGTGGLGEQFF.

This clone was observed a single time. The chain employs TRBV18 and TRBJ2-1, with D tentatively TRBD1 (5 bases). The CDR3 is 15 amino acids. In germline, CDR1 is KGHSH, CDR2 LQKENI. With 0 bases removed from V and 5 bases from J, the gap between germline ends came to 11 bases. CDR3 protein: CASSPPYLGDNEQFF. The CDR3, as DNA: TGTGCCAGCTCACCACCTTATTTAGGGGACAATGAGCAGTTCTTC. The whole variable domain, remainder taken from reference TRBV18 and TRBJ2-1, is NAGVMQNPRHLVRRRGQEARLRCSPMKGHSHVYWYRQLPEEGLKFMVYLQKENIIDESGMPKERFSAEFPKEGPSILRIQQVVRGDSAAYFCASSPPYLGDNEQFFGPGTRLTVL.

This sequence joins TRBV6-5 and TRBJ1-1; 7 bases line up with TRBD1. CDR1 MNHEY and CDR2 SVGAGI come from the germline V gene. The ends lost 6 bases at V and 4 bases at J; junction bases unmatched: 5. This CDR3 is 13 amino acids long. CDR3 in DNA: TGTGCCAGCAGAAGGGGGCTAGGCACTGAAGCTTTCTTT. Amino acid sequence: CASRRGLGTEAFF.

The rearrangement uses TRBV25-1 and TRBJ2-1, with TRBD2 identical over 8 bases. Germline V CDR1 and CDR2: MGHDK, SYGVNS. The CDR3 totals 14 residues. V gave up 7 bases and J gave up 3 bases; unmatched junction bases: 5. CDR3 residues: CASNDLAGYNEQFF. The CDR3 DNA sequence: TGTGCCAGCAACGATCTAGCGGGCTACAATGAGCAGTTCTTC.

The chain couples TRBV27 to TRBJ1-6; D ambiguous. V lost 3 bases and J 7 bases, leaving 19 bases between the germline ends. The CDR3 length is 17 residues. Germline loops: CDR1 MNHEY, CDR2 SMNVEV (reference sequence). In DNA form, the CDR3 reads TGTGCCAGCAGTTTGTCGAGGGCCTCTCTCGGGAATTCACCCCTCCACTTT. Translating gives CASSLSRASLGNSPLHF.

The chain joins TRBV20-1 to TRBJ1-2; D might be TRBD1 (6 bases). This CDR3 spans 11 amino acids. Germline assignment: CDR1 DFQATT and CDR2 SNEGSKA (reference sequence). The V and J ends lost 5 bases and 10 bases respectively, with 14 bases between them. This CDR3 reads CSALFGGAYTF. The CDR3 DNA sequence: TGCAGTGCTCTTTTCGGGGGGGCCTACACCTTC.

This clone was counted once. The V and J genes are TRBV2 and TRBJ1-2; D unclear. The CDR3 totals 13 residues. Germline-derived CDR1 and CDR2 are SNHLY and FYNNEI. The V and J ends lost 6 bases and 6 bases respectively, with 14 bases between them. The CDR3 DNA reads as TGTGCCAGCAGAGCTGACACGAACGATGGCTACACCTTC. Translation: CASRADTNDGYTF.

The chain links TRBV2 to TRBJ2-7; 8 positions agree with TRBD2. Germline V CDR1 and CDR2: SNHLY, FYNNEI. V lost 4 bases, J lost 2 bases, and 10 bases stayed unmatched. The CDR3 has 16 residues. The CDR3 loop is CASSVQRENKAYEQYF. The CDR3 DNA reads as TGTGCCAGCAGTGTCCAGCGGGAGAATAAGGCCTACGAGCAGTACTTC.

The chain links TRBV27 to TRBJ2-7, with D tentatively TRBD2 (5 bases). Germline V lookup: CDR1 MNHEY, CDR2 SMNVEV (reference sequence). The ends were cut back, 0 bases at V and 0 bases at J, with 12 bases in the middle. This CDR3 spans 16 amino acids. Here the CDR3 reads CASSLSRTSSSYEQYF. CDR3 sequence (DNA): TGTGCCAGCAGTTTATCCCGGACTTCGAGCTCCTACGAGCAGTACTTC.

The chain is built from TRBV27 and TRBJ2-7; 7 bases are shared with TRBD2. J was trimmed by 2 bases and V by 3 bases; bases with no gene match: 7. Germline V gives CDR1 MNHEY, CDR2 SMNVEV (reference sequence). The CDR3 is 15 amino acids. This chain's CDR3 is CASSLRASGTYEQYV. As DNA, the CDR3 is TGTGCCAGCAGTTTGCGGGCTAGCGGTACCTACGAGCAGTACGTC.

This chain joins TRBV5-1 and TRBJ2-1; the match to TRBD2 covers 13 bases. V lost 3 bases to trimming and J lost 5 bases; unmatched junction nucleotides: 8. CDR3 length: 17 amino acids. Germline V gene sequence: CDR1 SGHRS, CDR2 YFSETQ. This chain's CDR3 is CASSSSTGTSGNNEQFF. The CDR3 DNA is TGCGCCAGCAGCTCCAGTACCGGGACTAGCGGGAACAATGAGCAGTTCTTC.

The chain joins TRBV14 to TRBJ2-2; no clear D. The V and J ends lost 4 bases and 1 base respectively, with 10 bases between them. The CDR3 extends over 15 amino acids. Germline CDR1 is SGHDN and CDR2 is FVKESK. Written as DNA, the CDR3 is TGTGCCAGCAGCCCACTCTACCGGAACACCGGGGAGCTGTTTTTT. As protein: CASSPLYRNTGELFF.

The rearrangement joins TRBV29-1 to TRBJ1-5; D may be TRBD1 (5 bases). Germline V gene data show CDR1 as SQVTM and CDR2 as ANQGSEA. V lost 5 bases to trimming and J lost 1 base, with 15 bases between them. The CDR3 extends over 15 amino acids. The CDR3, as DNA: TGCAGCGTTAGCGGGGGGGACGTGAGCAATCAGCCCCAGCATTTT. Its protein product is CSVSGGDVSNQPQHF.

The J gene is TRBJ1-1, the V gene TRBV5-1; D might be TRBD1 (6 bases). The CDR3 sequence is 15 residues long. Germline CDR1 SGHRS, CDR2 YFSETQ. Trimming left V 7 bases short and J 5 bases short, with 21 bases between. The DNA of the CDR3 is TGCGCCAGCCGTGGGGGGGGCCGAGAACTTACTGAAGCTTTCTTT. Amino acids: CASRGGGRELTEAFF. Based on the CDR3 plus reference TRBV5-1 and TRBJ1-1, the full variable domain is KAGVTQTPRYLIKTRGQQVTLSCSPISGHRSVSWYQQTPGQGLQFLFEYFSETQRNKGNFPGRFSGRQFSNSRSEMNVSTLELGDSALYLCASRGGGRELTEAFFGQGTRLTVV.

In DNA form, the CDR3 reads TGTGCCAGCAGCGCCGCACCGAGCGGGAGTGGTGCAGATACGCAGTATTTT. Its protein product is CASSAAPSGSGADTQYF. The V gene is TRBV9, the J gene TRBJ2-3; 8 nucleotides align to TRBD2. This CDR3 contains 17 residues. CDR1 and CDR2 from the germline V gene are SGDLS and YYNGEE. V shed 3 bases, J shed 4 bases, and the junction held 13 bases outside the gene matches.

This sequence joins TRBV6-4 and TRBJ1-4, with D unresolved. CDR1 MRHNA and CDR2 SNTAGT come from the germline V gene. This CDR3 has 15 residues. Trimming took off 0 bases at V and 7 bases at J, with 12 bases between the two ends. The CDR3 DNA reads TGTGCCAGCAGTGACTCGGCTCGGAGTGGTGAAAAACTGTTTTTT. As protein: CASSDSARSGEKLFF.

The rearrangement links TRBV19 to TRBJ2-5; D gene ambiguous. Trimming stripped 3 bases from V and 2 bases from J, with 10 bases between. Germline loops: CDR1 LNHDA, CDR2 SQIVND (reference sequence). The CDR3 has 14 residues. The CDR3: CASSINRLQETQYF. CDR3 nucleotides: TGTGCCAGTAGTATTAATAGACTGCAAGAGACCCAGTACTTC.

The chain employs TRBV28 and TRBJ2-5, with TRBD1 as a possible D gene (5 bases). CDR3 length: 14 amino acids. Germline loops: CDR1 MDHEN, CDR2 SYDVKM. The germline V and J ends were trimmed by 3 bases and 3 bases, with 11 bases remaining between them. CDR3 DNA sequence: TGTGCCAGCAGTTTGGGGCGCTGGGAAGAGACCCAGTACTTC. Translating gives CASSLGRWEETQYF.

The V and J genes are TRBV10-1 and TRBJ2-1; D call uncertain. Germline CDR1 is WNHNN and CDR2 is SYGVQD (reference sequence). V was shortened by 0 bases and J by 5 bases, with 5 bases between the two germline ends. CDR3 length: 13 residues. CDR3 DNA sequence: TGCGCCAGCAGTGAGTCGAGGAACAATGAGCAGTTCTTC. This codes for CASSESRNNEQFF.

The V and J genes are TRBV19 and TRBJ2-1, with TRBD1 identical over 8 bases. The germline V gene has CDR1 LNHDA and CDR2 SQIVND (reference sequence). The CDR3 spans 14 residues. V lost 6 bases to trimming and J lost 6 bases; unmatched junction nucleotides: 7. The CDR3 nucleotides read TGTGCCAGTAGCCCGGACAGGGTTGGCAATGAGCAGTTCTTC. This codes for CASSPDRVGNEQFF.

This chain joins TRBV7-8 and TRBJ2-1; a weak D match, TRBD1 (5 bases). The CDR3 is 16 residues long. Looked up from germline, CDR1 is SGHVS and CDR2 is FQNEAQ. Trimming stripped 0 bases from V and 7 bases from J, with 16 bases between. CDR3 nucleotides: TGTGCCAGCAGCTTAGCGCCTTGGGGCCTCGGGAATGAGCAGTTCTTC. This sequence encodes CASSLAPWGLGNEQFF. Filled out from reference TRBV7-8 and TRBJ2-1, the complete variable domain reads GAGVSQSPRYKVAKRGQDVALRCDPISGHVSLFWYQQALGQGPEFLTYFQNEAQLDKSGLPSDRFFAERPEGSVSTLKIQRTQQEDSAVYLCASSLAPWGLGNEQFFGPGTRLTVL.

V gene TRBV27 combines with J gene TRBJ1-2; D may be TRBD1 (5 bases). Deletions cut 4 bases from V and 7 bases from J, with 13 bases between. From germline, CDR1 is MNHEY and CDR2 SMNVEV (reference sequence). The CDR3 sequence is 13 residues long. DNA for the CDR3: TGTGCCAGCAGTTCTACAGGTTTTTTTGGCTACACCTTC. Amino acids: CASSSTGFFGYTF.

The CDR3 protein is CAISESTGGGYTF. CDR3 coding DNA: TGTGCCATCAGTGAGTCGACAGGAGGCGGCTACACCTTC. The chain has TRBV10-3 and TRBJ1-2; D is possibly TRBD1 (6 bases). The CDR3 is made up of 13 amino acids. CDR1 ENHRY and CDR2 SYGVKD come from the germline V gene. With 0 bases removed from V and 8 bases from J, the gap between germline ends came to 10 bases.